The 26 T cell receptor beta chains listed next were all sequenced from one sample in a study of blood T cell repertoires in COVID-19. Only in-frame clones appear in the TCRdb table, and some are missing; sequencing was by immunoSEQ multiplex PCR. The sample yields some 260,000 clones, 70% to 85% seen once. Sequenced: peripheral blood. Receptors were obtained from a middle-aged woman with active or convalescent COVID-19.

The gene calls are TRBV24-1 and TRBJ2-1; 7 bases match TRBD1. CDR1 KGHDR and CDR2 SFDVKD come from the germline V gene. CDR3 size: 15 residues. The junction had 7 bases not matched to a gene; V was cut back by 3 bases and J by 6 bases. The DNA of the CDR3 is TGTGCCACCAGTGATCGACAGGGATGGGGCAATGAGCAGTTCTTC. Translated: CATSDRQGWGNEQFF.

The chain carries TRBV6-1 and TRBJ1-1; possible D gene TRBD1, 5 bases. The ends were cut back, 2 bases at V and 4 bases at J, with 14 bases in the middle. Germline V CDR1 and CDR2: MNHNS, SASEGT. This CDR3 contains 15 residues. The CDR3 reads CASSESLVGGTEAFF. The CDR3 bases are TGTGCCAGCAGTGAAAGTTTAGTGGGGGGCACTGAAGCTTTCTTT.

The sample holds many counts of this clone. V usage is TRBV9 and J usage is TRBJ2-1; D is unresolved. V lost 4 bases to trimming and J lost 0 bases, with 11 bases between them. The CDR3 length is 15 residues. Germline V gives CDR1 SGDLS, CDR2 YYNGEE. The CDR3 spells CASSMTESSYNEQFF. CDR3 nucleotide sequence: TGTGCCAGCAGCATGACTGAAAGCTCCTACAATGAGCAGTTCTTC.

The chain links TRBV12-3 or TRBV12-4 to TRBJ1-2; 7 bases are shared with TRBD1. The CDR3 length is 13 residues. With V trimmed by 8 bases and J by 3 bases, 6 bases remained unmatched. CDR3 nucleotides: TGTGCCAGCGGGTACAGGGGTGACTATGGCTACACCTTC. Its protein is CASGYRGDYGYTF.

This sequence joins TRBV14 and TRBJ2-3; no clear D gene. CDR1 and CDR2 (germline): SGHDN, FVKESK. CDR3 size: 13 residues. Trimming took 0 bases from V and 5 from J, leaving 6 bases between them. CDR3 coding DNA: TGTGCCAGCAGCCAAGATCCGAGAGATACGCAGTATTTT. This encodes CASSQDPRDTQYF.

This clone has more than one count but fewer than ten. The chain recombines TRBV5-1 with TRBJ2-2; 11 bases align to TRBD1. CDR3 length: 15 amino acids. Germline trimming cut 4 bases from V and 4 bases from J; bases unmatched to any gene: 3. CDR1 and CDR2 (germline): SGHRS, YFSETQ. CDR3 residues: CASSEGTGGTGELFF. In DNA form, the CDR3 reads TGCGCCAGCAGCGAAGGGACAGGGGGCACCGGGGAGCTGTTTTTT.

This clone was picked up a small number of times. This sequence joins TRBV18 and TRBJ1-2; tentative D call: TRBD1 (6 bases). This CDR3 contains 15 residues. The germline V and J ends were trimmed by 4 bases and 2 bases, with 14 bases remaining between them. Germline V gene data show CDR1 as KGHSH and CDR2 as LQKENI. The CDR3 nucleotides are TGTGCCAGCTCACGGGCGGCGGGGGCGAACTATGGCTACACCTTC. Encoded protein: CASSRAAGANYGYTF.

The genes are TRBV30 and TRBJ2-2; 10 bases agree with TRBD1. CDR3 length equals 16 residues. In germline, CDR1 is GTSNPN, CDR2 SVGIG (reference sequence). The ends lost 0 bases at V and 5 bases at J; junction bases unmatched: 6. The CDR3 sequence is CAWSVPRTGGTGELFF. CDR3 nucleotide sequence: TGTGCCTGGAGTGTACCTAGGACAGGGGGAACCGGGGAGCTGTTTTTT.

This clone was counted only a few times. The CDR3 region has the DNA TGTGCCAGCAGCTTAGAGGGGGGGGACTATTCACCCCTCCACTTT. This gives the protein CASSLEGGDYSPLHF. The chain joins TRBV7-3 to TRBJ1-6; weak D call: TRBD1 (6 bases). Germline CDR1 and CDR2: SGHTA and FQGTGA. CDR3 length: 15 amino acids. The V end was cut by 2 bases, the J end by 8 bases, with 13 bases between.

The CDR3 coding sequence is TGTGCCAGCAGCGCACTTGCAACTAATGAAAAACTGTTTTTT. Translation gives CASSALATNEKLFF. The chain uses TRBV6-5 and TRBJ1-4; D remains unclear. Germline-derived CDR1 and CDR2 are MNHEY and SVGAGI. Trimming took off 6 bases at V and 0 bases at J, with 8 bases between the two ends. The CDR3 extends over 14 amino acids.

The chain links TRBV11-2 to TRBJ2-7; a possible D gene is TRBD2 (5 bases). The germline V and J ends were trimmed by 5 bases and 4 bases, with 18 bases remaining between them. The CDR3 length is 15 residues. Per germline, CDR1 SGHAT and CDR2 FQNNGV. This CDR3 is CASSPRSYGEYEQYV. CDR3 DNA: TGTGCCAGCAGCCCGCGTTCCTACGGGGAGTACGAGCAGTACGTC.

The V call is TRBV5-6, the J call TRBJ2-7; D gene unclear. CDR1 SGHDT and CDR2 YYEEEE come from the germline V gene. The CDR3 has 14 residues. V shed 1 base and J shed 0 bases, with 8 bases lying between them. CDR3 in DNA: TGTGCCAGCAGCTTGTCCCACAGCTCCTACGAGCAGTACTTC. Amino acid sequence: CASSLSHSSYEQYF.

The chain joins TRBV7-3 to TRBJ1-2, with 9 nucleotides matching TRBD1. This CDR3 spans 13 amino acids. From germline, CDR1 is SGHTA and CDR2 FQGTGA. Germline trimming cut 6 bases from V and 7 bases from J; bases unmatched to any gene: 6. This CDR3 reads CASRTTGGGGYTF. The CDR3 coding sequence is TGTGCCAGCAGAACAACAGGGGGCGGTGGCTACACCTTC.

CDR3 protein: CASSGVNTGDTQYF. In nucleotides, the CDR3 is TGTGCCAGCAGCGGAGTGAACACAGGAGATACGCAGTATTTT. The chain couples TRBV7-6 to TRBJ2-3; possibly TRBD1 for D (5 bases). This CDR3 has 14 amino acids. Germline V lookup: CDR1 SGHVS, CDR2 FNYEAQ. The ends were cut back, 5 bases at V and 5 bases at J, with 14 bases in the middle.

The chain carries TRBV19 and TRBJ2-5; TRBD1 might be the D (6 bases). This CDR3 has 13 residues. Trimming took 5 bases from V and 3 from J, leaving 10 bases between them. Germline-derived CDR1 and CDR2 are LNHDA and SQIVND (reference sequence). Written as DNA, the CDR3 is TGTGCCAGTAGTCAGGACAGCGAAGAGACCCAGTACTTC. It translates to CASSQDSEETQYF.

The chain carries TRBV30 and TRBJ1-2; 8 nucleotides agree with TRBD1. V trimming: 0 bases; J trimming: 7 bases; junction bases outside the gene matches: 7. Germline CDR1 and CDR2: GTSNPN and SVGIG (reference sequence). CDR3 length: 14 residues. The CDR3: CAWSVLRGRSGYTF. DNA for the CDR3: TGTGCCTGGAGTGTACTCAGGGGGCGTAGTGGCTACACCTTC. Drawing the rest from reference TRBV30 and TRBJ1-2, the complete variable domain is SQTIHQWPATLVQPVGSPLSLECTVEGTSNPNLYWYRQAAGRGLQLLFYSVGIGQISSEVPQNLSASRPQDRQFILSSKKLLLSDSGFYLCAWSVLRGRSGYTFGSGTRLTVV.

The chain links TRBV2 to TRBJ2-7; D is ambiguous. Germline V CDR1 and CDR2: SNHLY, FYNNEI. The V end lost 2 bases, the J end lost 0 bases, and 8 bases lay between the germline ends. CDR3 length: 14 amino acids. In nucleotides, the CDR3 is TGTGCCAGCAGTGAATACACCGCCTCCTACGAGCAGTACTTC. Translation gives CASSEYTASYEQYF.

V is TRBV28 and J is TRBJ1-4; D might be TRBD1 (5 bases). CDR3 length: 16 amino acids. V was shortened by 3 bases and J by 4 bases, with 15 bases between the two germline ends. Germline V gene lookup returns CDR1 MDHEN and CDR2 SYDVKM. The chain's CDR3 is CASSFGRGTYNEKLFF. CDR3 bases: TGTGCCAGCAGTTTCGGGAGGGGCACCTATAATGAAAAACTGTTTTTT.

The chain employs TRBV30 and TRBJ1-5; D perhaps matches TRBD1 (6 bases). The germline gives CDR1 GTSNPN, CDR2 SVGIG (reference sequence). The CDR3 has 14 amino acids. With 3 bases removed from V and 2 bases from J, the gap between germline ends came to 11 bases. The CDR3 spells CAWRGAGGNQPQHF. DNA for the CDR3: TGTGCCTGGAGAGGGGCAGGGGGCAATCAGCCCCAGCATTTT.

This chain connects TRBV27 to TRBJ1-6; the D gene is possibly TRBD1 (6 bases). The CDR3 covers 17 residues. V lost 1 base and J lost 9, with 19 bases in between. CDR1 is MNHEY and CDR2 is SMNVEV in the germline V gene (reference sequence). CDR3 loop: CASSLFQWDTGSSPLHF. The CDR3 bases are TGTGCCAGCAGTTTATTTCAGTGGGACACCGGCAGTTCACCCCTCCACTTT.

V usage is TRBV5-1 and J usage is TRBJ1-4; 7 bases line up with TRBD1. Trimming at V came to 3 bases and at J to 4 bases, leaving 6 bases not matched to a gene. Germline values: CDR1 SGHRS, CDR2 YFSETQ. CDR3 length: 15 amino acids. The CDR3, as DNA: TGCGCCAGCAGCTCCACAGGGGTAAATAATGAAAAACTGTTTTTT. Residues: CASSSTGVNNEKLFF. Supplemented by reference TRBV5-1 and TRBJ1-4, the full variable domain reads KAGVTQTPRYLIKTRGQQVTLSCSPISGHRSVSWYQQTPGQGLQFLFEYFSETQRNKGNFPGRFSGRQFSNSRSEMNVSTLELGDSALYLCASSSTGVNNEKLFFGSGTQLSVL.

The chain joins TRBV6-5 to TRBJ1-1, with 9 bases fitting TRBD1. This CDR3 region has 15 residues. Losses at the gene ends were 8 bases for V and 0 bases for J; bases not matched to a gene: 7. Germline lookup yields CDR1 MNHEY and CDR2 SVGAGI. For the CDR3, the DNA is TGTGCCAGCGACAGGGGGGGTGCTATGAACACTGAAGCTTTCTTT. Translating it yields CASDRGGAMNTEAFF.

This clone was seen only once. V and J are TRBV30 and TRBJ1-2, with D hard to call. The CDR3 has 12 amino acids. The ends were cut back, 1 base at V and 0 bases at J, with 3 bases in the middle. CDR1 and CDR2 from the germline V gene are GTSNPN and SVGIG (reference sequence). CDR3 DNA sequence: TGTGCCTGGAGTGCGTCTAACTATGGCTACACCTTC. It is translated as CAWSASNYGYTF.

The chain carries TRBV7-2 and TRBJ2-7, with 7 positions matching TRBD2. The germline V gene encodes CDR1 SGHTA and CDR2 FQGNSA. The CDR3 is made up of 13 amino acids. Trimming took 0 bases from V and 6 from J; bases not matched to a gene: 2. The CDR3 here is CASSLAGGSEQYF. The CDR3 coding sequence is TGTGCCAGCAGCTTAGCGGGGGGGAGCGAGCAGTACTTC. The full variable domain, completed using reference TRBV7-2 and TRBJ2-7, is GAGVSQSPSNKVTEKGKDVELRCDPISGHTALYWYRQSLGQGLEFLIYFQGNSAPDKSGLPSDRFSAERTGGSVSTLTIQRTQQEDSAVYLCASSLAGGSEQYFGPGTRLTVT.

The rearrangement uses TRBV13 and TRBJ2-2; D is unresolved. Trimming removed 0 bases at V and 2 bases at J, with 7 bases between. Germline V gene data show CDR1 as PRHDT and CDR2 as FYEKMQ (reference sequence). CDR3 length: 15 residues. The CDR3 nucleotides are TGTGCCAGCAGCTTAGGTCCTAGAAACACCGGGGAGCTGTTTTTT. Protein: CASSLGPRNTGELFF.

V gene TRBV9 combines with J gene TRBJ2-2, with TRBD1 as a possible D gene (5 bases). V lost 2 bases, J lost 0 bases, and 11 bases lay in between. CDR3 length equals 16 residues. Per the germline V gene, CDR1 is SGDLS and CDR2 is YYNGEE. The CDR3 DNA reads TGTGCCAGCAGCGTCCGACAGAGGACGAACACCGGGGAGCTGTTTTTT. This sequence encodes CASSVRQRTNTGELFF. The full variable domain, its missing parts supplied by reference TRBV9 and TRBJ2-2, is DSGVTQTPKHLITATGQRVTLRCSPRSGDLSVYWYQQSLDQGLQFLIQYYNGEERAKGNILERFSAQQFPDLHSELNLSSLELGDSALYFCASSVRQRTNTGELFFGEGSRLTVL.